A single sample gave rise to the 3 T cell receptor beta chains below, sequenced in a study of CD8+CD57+ T cells in acquired aplastic anemia. Sequenced patients had shown CD8+CD57+ cell expansion by flow cytometry. Using genomic DNA as the template, TCR beta VDJ and CDR3 profiling was carried out. A single record per CDR3 protein comes from TCRdb applying MiXCR to the reads. In the table there are 150,000 to 200,000 distinct CDR3 sequences, roughly 48% of which are singletons. The sample consisted of sorted CD4+, CD8+, or CD8+CD57+ T cells (not recorded which) from PBMCs. These receptors all come from a human donor with aplastic anemia.

This clonotype was seen a single time. V is TRBV11-2 and J is TRBJ1-1; tentative D call: TRBD1 (6 bases). The CDR3 runs to 13 residues. V was shortened by 5 bases and J by 2 bases, with 9 bases between the two germline ends. Germline V gives CDR1 SGHAT, CDR2 FQNNGV. The CDR3, as DNA: TGTGCCAGCAGCCGGACAGTCAACACTGAAGCTTTCTTT. It is translated as CASSRTVNTEAFF.

Ten or more counts support this clonotype. The chain recombines TRBV9 with TRBJ2-1; no definite D call. Trimming shortened V by 0 bases and J by 4 bases, and 8 bases separated the two germline ends. The germline V gene has CDR1 SGDLS and CDR2 YYNGEE. The CDR3 spans 14 residues. CDR3 protein: CASSVVNRYNEQFF. The CDR3 nucleotides read TGTGCCAGCAGCGTAGTTAACAGATACAATGAGCAGTTCTTC.

This clonotype showed up just once. The chain couples TRBV2 to TRBJ1-3; 7 bases fit TRBD1. With V trimmed by 8 bases and J by 4 bases, 8 bases remained unmatched. CDR1 and CDR2 (germline): SNHLY, FYNNEI. The CDR3 is 14 residues long. The CDR3 reads CASFRGTSGNTIYF. DNA for the CDR3: TGTGCCAGCTTCAGGGGGACCTCGGGAAACACCATATATTTT.